The 19 T cell receptor beta chains below all came from one sample that was sequenced in a study of response to subunit inactivated influenza vaccine. TCRdb re-called the RT-PCR reads through MiXCR, storing one row per CDR3 protein. Altogether approximately 480,000 distinct CDR3 sequences are present, roughly 11% being singletons, with the ten largest covering less than 15%. The specimen was PBMCs from blood, collected 40 to 50 days after vaccination. The receptors were sampled from a man in his fifties who received an inactivated influenza vaccine.

This clonotype was counted a few times. V is TRBV20-1 and J is TRBJ2-3; D possibly corresponds to TRBD1 (7 bases). This CDR3 contains 12 residues. CDR1 and CDR2 from the germline V gene are DFQATT and SNEGSKA (reference sequence). The CDR3: CSRGAGTDTQYF. The CDR3 coding sequence is TGCAGCAGGGGGGCCGGTACAGATACGCAGTATTTT.

This clonotype was observed a handful of times. The chain combines TRBV4-1 with TRBJ2-3; tentative D call: TRBD2 (6 bases). The germline CDR1 and CDR2 sequences are MGHRA and YSYEKL. V lost 0 bases to trimming and J lost 6 bases, with 13 bases between them. CDR3 length: 15 amino acids. The CDR3 sequence: CASSQDFGSADTQYF. In DNA, the CDR3 is TGCGCCAGCAGCCAAGATTTCGGGAGTGCCGATACGCAGTATTTT.

The rearrangement links TRBV27 to TRBJ2-5, with D maybe TRBD1 (6 bases). Looked up from germline, CDR1 is MNHEY and CDR2 is SMNVEV (reference sequence). Trimming pared 8 bases from V and 5 bases from J, leaving 18 bases between. CDR3 length: 14 residues. This CDR3 is CASALGTRGETQYF. Here the CDR3 DNA reads TGTGCCAGCGCTCTGGGAACTAGGGGGGAGACCCAGTACTTC.

The table lists this clonotype with many counts. The chain carries TRBV10-3 and TRBJ2-7; D is perhaps TRBD1 (5 bases). The CDR3 covers 12 residues. V dropped 11 bases and J dropped 3 bases, with 14 bases sitting between them. CDR1 and CDR2 from the germline V gene are ENHRY and SYGVKD. This CDR3 is CAVGQGNYEQYF. The CDR3 DNA reads TGTGCCGTCGGGCAGGGAAACTACGAGCAGTACTTC.

This clonotype was observed a few times. The chain uses TRBV10-2 and TRBJ2-7; 7 bases are a match to TRBD1. Germline V gene sequence: CDR1 WSHSY, CDR2 SAAADI. The CDR3 sequence is 14 residues long. The V segment lost 5 bases and the J segment 2 bases; nucleotides outside the gene matches: 6. CDR3 amino acids: CASSTGVLPYEQYF. DNA of the CDR3: TGCGCCAGCAGTACAGGGGTCCTACCCTACGAGCAGTACTTC.

In this sample, this clonotype turned up many times. As DNA, the CDR3 is TGTGCCAGCAGTTCCGGGCCTTACTACGAGCAGTACTTC. This sequence encodes CASSSGPYYEQYF. The rearrangement links TRBV7-2 to TRBJ2-7; D not certain. V lost 6 bases and J 3 bases, leaving 12 bases between the germline ends. Germline assignment: CDR1 SGHTA and CDR2 FQGNSA. The CDR3 is 13 residues long.

This clonotype was seen ten or more times. The CDR3 spells CASSLVTNSPLHF. In DNA form, the CDR3 reads TGTGCCAGCAGCTTAGTTACGAATTCACCCCTCCACTTT. V and J are TRBV7-2 and TRBJ1-6; no clear D gene. The CDR3 runs to 13 residues. V was shortened by 1 base and J by 7 bases, with 5 bases between the two germline ends. CDR1 SGHTA and CDR2 FQGNSA come from the germline V gene.

The V gene is TRBV5-1, the J gene TRBJ1-1, with a tentative D call TRBD1 (5 bases). Trimming took 4 bases from V and 6 from J, leaving 22 bases between them. This CDR3 spans 16 amino acids. Germline lookup yields CDR1 SGHRS and CDR2 YFSETQ. This CDR3 is CASSALTGALNAEAFF. The CDR3 DNA reads TGCGCCAGCAGCGCCCTGACCGGGGCCCTAAACGCTGAAGCTTTCTTT.

This clonotype was counted ten times or more. V is TRBV20-1 and J is TRBJ2-3; 8 bases fit TRBD2. In germline, CDR1 is DFQATT, CDR2 SNEGSKA (reference sequence). The V gene end was trimmed by 3 bases and the J gene end by 0 bases; junction bases not matched to a gene: 20. The CDR3 extends over 20 amino acids. CDR3 amino acids: CSARAPIGGRSNPSTDTQYF. The CDR3 nucleotides read TGCAGTGCTAGGGCCCCAATCGGCGGGAGGTCTAACCCTAGCACAGATACGCAGTATTTT.

The gene calls are TRBV12-3 or TRBV12-4 and TRBJ2-3, with D maybe TRBD2 (6 bases). CDR3 size: 16 residues. V dropped 5 bases and J dropped 0 bases, with 15 bases sitting between them. CDR3 amino acids: CASSLLPGVSTDTQYF. DNA of the CDR3: TGTGCCAGCAGTCTCTTGCCGGGGGTAAGCACAGATACGCAGTATTTT.

V and J are TRBV15 and TRBJ1-1; unclear D gene. The V end lost 3 bases, the J end lost 4 bases, and 12 bases lay between the germline ends. This CDR3 has 14 residues. Germline CDR1 and CDR2: LNHNV and YYDKDF (reference sequence). CDR3: CATSSGQRATEAFF. In DNA form, the CDR3 reads TGTGCCACCAGCAGCGGTCAGAGGGCCACTGAAGCTTTCTTT.

The chain links TRBV5-5 to TRBJ2-5, with 7 bases aligning to TRBD1. J lost 4 bases, V lost 1 base, and 13 bases had no gene match. The CDR3 has 17 residues. CDR1 and CDR2 from the germline V gene are SGHKS and YYEKEE (reference sequence). The CDR3 loop is CASSLFAAGGILETQYF. The CDR3 DNA sequence: TGTGCCAGCAGCTTGTTTGCAGCAGGGGGAATATTAGAGACCCAGTACTTC. Supplemented by reference TRBV5-5 and TRBJ2-5, the full variable domain reads DAGVTQSPTHLIKTRGQQVTLRCSPISGHKSVSWYQQVLGQGPQFIFQYYEKEERGRGNFPDRFSARQFPNYSSELNVNALLLGDSALYLCASSLFAAGGILETQYFGPGTRLLVL.

The sample holds a few counts of this clonotype. The chain carries TRBV29-1 and TRBJ2-1; 12 bases agree with TRBD1. V dropped 2 bases and J dropped 7; count of bases not matched to a gene: 9. CDR3 length: 16 residues. The germline gives CDR1 SQVTM, CDR2 ANQGSEA. In nucleotides, the CDR3 is TGCAGCGTTGAACCCCCACGGGGACAGGGGGCGAATGAGCAGTTCTTC. It codes for CSVEPPRGQGANEQFF.

The sample holds a few counts of this clonotype. In DNA form, the CDR3 reads TGTGCCAGCAGCTCCTCCGGGACAGGGGCCTCCTACGAGCAGTACTTC. Translation: CASSSSGTGASYEQYF. The J gene is TRBJ2-7, the V gene TRBV7-2; 10 bases are a match to TRBD1. CDR3 length equals 16 residues. Per germline, CDR1 SGHTA and CDR2 FQGNSA. The junction had 6 bases not matched to a gene; V was cut back by 4 bases and J by 0 bases.

CDR3 residues: CASVLLGHSTDTQYF. CDR3 DNA sequence: TGTGCCAGCGTACTTCTAGGTCATTCCACAGATACGCAGTATTTT. This sequence joins TRBV7-2 and TRBJ2-3; the D is unclear. The CDR3 extends over 15 amino acids. Germline CDR1 is SGHTA and CDR2 is FQGNSA. The V end was cut by 8 bases, the J end by 2 bases, with 17 bases between.

The chain has TRBV7-2 and TRBJ2-5; 9 bases line up with TRBD1. The CDR3 covers 20 residues. The germline CDR1 and CDR2 sequences are SGHTA and FQGNSA. Trimming cost V 0 bases and J 3 bases; bases outside gene matches: 17. The CDR3 protein is CASSLAGTGKFVALKETQYF. In DNA, the CDR3 is TGTGCCAGCAGCTTAGCCGGGACAGGGAAATTCGTCGCCCTGAAAGAGACCCAGTACTTC.

The genes are TRBV6-4 and TRBJ2-1; 10 nucleotides line up with TRBD1. Germline CDR1 is MRHNA and CDR2 is SNTAGT. The CDR3 is made up of 14 amino acids. V shed 4 bases, J shed 9 bases, and the junction held 6 bases outside the gene matches. CDR3 nucleotides: TGTGCCAGCAGTGCGGACAGGGGGAGGGGTGAGCAGTTCTTC. Residues: CASSADRGRGEQFF.

This clonotype was recorded at least ten times. The V gene is TRBV20-1, the J gene TRBJ1-2; 8 positions match TRBD1. The germline V gene has CDR1 DFQATT and CDR2 SNEGSKA (reference sequence). This CDR3 has 15 amino acids. The V segment lost 0 bases and the J segment 3 bases; nucleotides outside the gene matches: 6. The CDR3 sequence: CSARDGQGIYYGYTF. CDR3 coding DNA: TGCAGTGCTAGAGATGGACAGGGAATATACTATGGCTACACCTTC.

J is TRBJ2-1 and V is TRBV28; D not resolved. Germline V gene data show CDR1 as MDHEN and CDR2 as SYDVKM. Trimming shortened V by 1 base and J by 9 bases, and 13 bases separated the two germline ends. The CDR3 totals 14 residues. In DNA, the CDR3 is TGTGCCAGCAGTTTATTCTTCCAGTTTAGTGAGCAGTTCTTC. Protein sequence: CASSLFFQFSEQFF.